This T cell receptor (beta chain) stems from a study of T cells in Graves' hyperthyroidism and ophthalmopathy. Turning to the study itself: Once the initial diagnosis was made, peripheral blood was obtained before any treatment.

The hyperthyroidism patients had all been newly diagnosed, and their disease duration was under 2 months. Their ages ranged from 18 to 65 years. Orbital computed tomography and thyroid ultrasound, together with serum TRAb and thyroxine and clinical symptoms, were used for diagnoses. PBMCs stemmed from under 11 ml fresh peripheral blood. The CDR3 length is 14 residues. V lost 6 bases to trimming and J lost 3 bases; unmatched junction nucleotides: 5. CDR1 and CDR2 (germline): MNHEY, SMNVEV (reference sequence). RNA transcripts yielded amplified TCR beta CDR3 regions. Initially, a first-round RT-PCR of the TCR CDR3 employed the HTBI primer set. TCRdb processed the multiplex PCR reads anew with MiXCR; each CDR3 protein has one entry. The repertoire includes approximately 560,000 distinct CDR3 sequences, approximately 14% of them detected once, and approximately 7.4% sits in the top ten.

The chain is built from TRBV27 and TRBJ1-5; TRBD1 aligns across 7 bases. This receptor was identified in a woman in her thirties with Graves' hyperthyroidism. Sample: blood. The CDR3 DNA sequence: TGTGCCAGCAGCTCGGACAGGAACAATCAGCCCCAGCATTTT. Its translation: CASSSDRNNQPQHF.